Detailed here is one T cell receptor (beta chain). This clone has just a few counts. Its cognate antigen has yet to be identified. No qualities accompany the bases; no much larger clone lies one base away. The entire isolated RNA was reverse transcribed using the High Capacity cDNA Reverse Transcription Kit, and thus expressed TCRB transcripts were sequenced. Naive, central memory and regulatory T cell samples underwent deep immunoSEQ sequencing, averaging about 3.5 million total reads per sample. Sorted cells were lysed in RLT buffer and RNA was extracted with DNase-treated RNeasy Micro or Mini kits, depending on cell number. Each cell subset was processed on its own to prevent cross-contamination, while patient and healthy donor samples were processed together. The immunoSEQ multiplex PCR was used to amplify TCRB sequences from cDNA, yielding 87-bp fragments that span the CDR3 region. Amplicons were sequenced on the Illumina HiSeq platform. The authors' analysis ran thus. PCR bias was computationally corrected using synthetic template baselines, reads within Hamming distance 2 were collapsed, and singletons that could not be merged were discarded. By aligning reads against IMGT, V, D and J genes, CDR3 length, and insertions or deletions at six rearrangement sites were assigned. Clonotype counts were normalized to sorted cell number within each subset before computing true diversity and Gini coefficients with the tcR R package. Repertoire sharing was quantified using the overlap coefficient calculated on TCRB nucleotide sequences. Out-of-frame TCRB sequences from naive cells were analyzed to stand in for the pre-selection repertoire. The table was pulled from immuneACCESS by TCRdb, which kept in-frame rearrangements only. Such tables lose some clones; where checked, under half of the loss comes from unresolved V genes, and the rest has no known cause. That table supplies the V and J calls and clone size; D and trimming were determined from the DNA. The sample data list over 200,000 clones, and about a tenth of these were observed just once. The ten most abundant clones make up over 0.015% of the sample.

From each donor, a single peripheral blood sample of 90 to 150 mL on average was drawn into heparinised tubes. Naive, central memory, regulatory and stem cell-like memory CD4+ T cells were sorted on a BD FACSAria II using a panel including CD45RO, CCR7, CD25, CD127, CD95 and CD27. Purity was above 98% for every sorted population. Right away, PBMCs were isolated by Lymphoprep density gradient centrifugation and were stained directly, with no culture step. So that batch effects would be minimized, each experiment stained and sorted samples in pairs, pairing one healthy donor with one patient. These data belong to a study of beta chain features in type 1 diabetes listed by TCRdb under 2018. For context, the study as a whole: No differences in mean age, gender distribution, total cell number or subset yield were found between patients and healthy donors. A total of about 99,000,000 sorted cells were examined across all samples, and RNA yield correlated strongly with the number of cells per subset. Naive and central memory subsets were obtained from all 30 or so donors, but regulatory and stem cell-like memory subsets were isolated from only 8 patients and 8 healthy donors. The study compared the TCRB repertoires of sorted circulating CD4+ T cell subsets in recently diagnosed type 1 diabetes patients with those in matched healthy donors.

The paper's findings and limits, for the study overall: Naive, central memory and regulatory TCRB repertoires appeared to be more alike among patients than among healthy donors. In all four CD4+ subsets, TCRB CDR3 length was moderately but significantly shorter in type 1 diabetes patients. Because cDNA rather than genomic DNA was sequenced, highly expressing activated cells could have been over-represented, although no difference in activation and CD3 levels was found between groups. PCR might favor shorter templates, but patient and control samples were amplified and corrected together, so any skew would affect both groups equally. Patients with type 1 diabetes made fewer insertions and deleted more nucleotides at VDJ recombination sites, implying thymic rearrangement abnormalities. Because small numbers of individuals were included in the HLA sub-analyses, any influence of HLA type on TCRB rearrangement was left unresolved.

V is cut back by 0 bases and J by 0 bases, with 6 bases in the junction unmatched. The CDR3 runs 17 amino acids, cysteine and phenylalanine included. Only CDR3 DNA remains: 51 bases, in frame from the first base. CDR1 SGHNT and CDR2 YYREEE were looked up in the germline V gene (reference sequence). This receptor was obtained from a man aged 25 to 40 with type 1 diabetes. Sequencing was done on a sample of naive CD4+ T cells from blood. The meaning of the sample's cell subset or site label: true naive CD4+ T cells. The sequence links TRBV5-4 to TRBJ2-3, and 8 junctional nucleotides match TRBD2. The nucleotide sequence reads TGTGCCAGCAGCTTGGGGATAACTAGCGGTAGCACAGATACGCAGTATTTT. Its translation is CASSLGITSGSTDTQYF.